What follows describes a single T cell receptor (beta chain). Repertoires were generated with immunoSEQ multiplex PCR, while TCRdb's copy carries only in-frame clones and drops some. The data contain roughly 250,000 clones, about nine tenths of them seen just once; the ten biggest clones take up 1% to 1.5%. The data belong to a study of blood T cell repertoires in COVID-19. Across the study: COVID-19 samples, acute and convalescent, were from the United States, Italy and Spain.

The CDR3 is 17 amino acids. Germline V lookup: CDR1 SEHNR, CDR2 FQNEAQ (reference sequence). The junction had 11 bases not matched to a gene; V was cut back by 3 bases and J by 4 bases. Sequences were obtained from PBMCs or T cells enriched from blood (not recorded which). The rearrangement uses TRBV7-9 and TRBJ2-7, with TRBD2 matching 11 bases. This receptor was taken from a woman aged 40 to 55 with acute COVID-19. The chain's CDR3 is CASSFPSSGRFGYEQYF. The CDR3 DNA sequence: TGTGCCAGCAGCTTTCCGTCTAGCGGGAGGTTCGGGTACGAGCAGTACTTC.